The rows below give T cell receptor beta chains drawn from one sample of a study of blood T cell repertoires in COVID-19. Libraries were prepared by immunoSEQ multiplex PCR; TCRdb keeps only in-frame clonotypes and omits some of them. The sample records roughly 230,000 clones, roughly 84% being singletons. The source material was peripheral blood. The receptors stem from a man aged 35 to 55 with acute or convalescent COVID-19. CDR3s include the opening cysteine and the closing phenylalanine or tryptophan. D genes are given only for firm matches. Size tells how often a clone was seen (once, few, many) or the class of an expanded clone, and some rows leave it out.

clone_size	v_call	d_call	j_call	cdr3_aa	cdr3_nt
NA	TRBV29-1	TRBD1	TRBJ2-7	CSPVFRGLLYEQYF	TGCAGCCCCGTTTTCAGGGGGCTCCTCTACGAGCAGTACTTC
few	TRBV7-3	TRBD1	TRBJ1-4	CASSPTGTVGEKLFF	TGTGCCAGCAGCCCCACCGGGACAGTAGGCGAAAAACTGTTTTTT
few	TRBV30	NA	TRBJ1-5	CARSEGGNQPQHF	TGTGCCCGGAGTGAGGGAGGAAATCAGCCCCAGCATTTT
few	TRBV7-2	NA	TRBJ1-3	CASSLLKSAGNTIYF	TGTGCCAGCAGCCTGCTAAAATCGGCTGGAAACACCATATATTTT
few	TRBV10-3	NA	TRBJ1-2	CAISENLAGGYTF	TGTGCCATCAGTGAGAATTTAGCCGGGGGCTACACCTTC
NA	TRBV3-1/TRBV3-2	TRBD2	TRBJ2-3	CASSDGLDPDTQYF	TGTGCCAGCAGCGACGGACTAGACCCAGATACGCAGTATTTT
NA	TRBV27	TRBD2	TRBJ2-1	CASSMPSGGFNEQFF	TGTGCCAGCAGTATGCCCAGCGGGGGGTTCAATGAGCAGTTCTTC
once	TRBV3-1/TRBV3-2	NA	TRBJ2-1	CASSQDRGAGGVVHEQFF	TGTGCCAGCAGCCAAGATCGGGGGGCCGGTGGGGTGGTGCATGAGCAGTTCTTC
NA	TRBV13	NA	TRBJ1-6	CASSLNGSPLHF	TGTGCCAGCAGCTTAAACGGGTCACCCCTCCACTTT
NA	TRBV7-2	TRBD1	TRBJ1-5	CASSRGDSTRGQPQHF	TGTGCCAGCAGCCGCGGGGACAGCACTAGGGGTCAGCCCCAGCATTTT
NA	TRBV7-9	NA	TRBJ1-1	CASGGTRDTEAFF	TGTGCCAGCGGCGGGACGAGGGACACTGAAGCTTTCTTT
NA	TRBV7-6	TRBD1	TRBJ1-2	CASSKPDRVWGYTF	TGTGCCAGCAGCAAGCCCGACAGGGTATGGGGCTACACCTTC
NA	TRBV29-1	TRBD2	TRBJ2-1	CSVVMRGGLYEQFF	TGCAGCGTTGTGATGCGGGGGGGCCTGTATGAGCAGTTCTTC
NA	TRBV5-1	NA	TRBJ1-2	CASSFLGLLYGYTF	TGCGCCAGCAGCTTTTTGGGGCTGCTCTATGGCTACACCTTC
once	TRBV5-5	NA	TRBJ1-3	CASSLDSGGGNTIYF	TGTGCCAGCAGCTTGGACTCAGGAGGTGGAAACACCATATATTTT
NA	TRBV7-6	TRBD1	TRBJ2-5	CASSLGQQRGETQYF	TGTGCCAGCAGCTTGGGACAGCAGAGGGGGGAGACCCAGTACTTC
once	TRBV9	TRBD1	TRBJ1-5	CASSVQGDYQPQHF	TGTGCCAGCAGCGTACAGGGGGATTATCAGCCCCAGCATTTT
NA	TRBV5-1	NA	TRBJ1-1	CARNLLGGGALAFF	TGCGCCAGGAACTTATTAGGGGGAGGGGCCCTAGCTTTCTTT
few	TRBV19	NA	TRBJ2-7	CASSMGAGVDEQYF	TGTGCCAGTAGTATGGGGGCAGGGGTGGACGAGCAGTACTTC
NA	TRBV6-5	TRBD2	TRBJ2-3	CATKRGLADTDTQYF	TGTGCCACTAAACGGGGACTAGCGGACACAGATACGCAGTATTTT
NA	TRBV19	NA	TRBJ1-1	CATHRSGLRLEAFF	TGTGCCACCCACAGATCTGGCCTTAGGCTTGAAGCTTTCTTT
NA	TRBV14	NA	TRBJ2-2	CASSQDRPGTGELFF	TGTGCCAGCAGCCAAGATAGGCCGGGCACCGGGGAGCTGTTTTTT
once	TRBV7-3	NA	TRBJ2-1	CASSPISSVGANEQFF	TGTGCCAGCAGTCCCATTTCTAGCGTGGGAGCCAATGAGCAGTTCTTC
NA	TRBV12-3/TRBV12-4	NA	TRBJ2-7	CASRLDVGGQYF	TGTGCCAGCAGACTAGACGTGGGGGGGCAGTACTTC
NA	TRBV6-5	NA	TRBJ1-5	CATTRGGSNQPQHF	TGTGCCACCACCCGAGGGGGTAGCAATCAGCCCCAGCATTTT
NA	TRBV5-5	NA	TRBJ2-3	CASSSDRLTDTQYF	TGTGCCAGCAGCTCGGACAGACTCACAGATACGCAGTATTTT
NA	TRBV12-5	TRBD1	TRBJ2-1	CASGWGQYNEQFF	TGTGCTAGTGGTTGGGGACAGTACAATGAGCAGTTCTTC
NA	TRBV15	NA	TRBJ1-4	CATSGQGWGTNEKLFF	TGTGCCACCAGCGGCCAGGGGTGGGGGACTAATGAAAAACTGTTTTTT
NA	TRBV4-1	NA	TRBJ2-7	CASSQTGPYLTYEQYF	TGCGCCAGCAGCCAAACAGGGCCCTACCTTACCTACGAGCAGTACTTC
NA	TRBV18	NA	TRBJ1-5	CASSGSREGYQPQHF	TGTGCCAGCTCAGGGTCGAGGGAAGGTTATCAGCCCCAGCATTTT
NA	TRBV5-1	NA	TRBJ1-2	CASSLDNSYGYTF	TGCGCCAGCAGCCTCGACAATAGCTATGGCTACACCTTC
NA	TRBV7-2	TRBD2	TRBJ2-5	CASSSGLAGGPETQYF	TGTGCCAGCAGCTCCGGACTAGCGGGGGGACCAGAGACCCAGTACTTC
few	TRBV28	NA	TRBJ1-1	CASSVGPRRGNTEAFF	TGTGCCAGCAGTGTTGGGCCTCGACGGGGGAACACTGAAGCTTTCTTT
NA	TRBV5-5	NA	TRBJ2-7	CASSFFGTLGGARYEQYF	TGTGCCAGCAGCTTCTTCGGGACCTTGGGAGGAGCCCGATACGAGCAGTACTTC
once	TRBV3-1/TRBV3-2	TRBD1	TRBJ1-3	CASRTGGNTIYF	TGTGCCAGCAGGACAGGGGGAAACACCATATATTTT
NA	TRBV15	TRBD1	TRBJ1-4	CATSRDPDRVYEKLFF	TGTGCCACCAGCAGAGACCCCGACAGGGTGTATGAAAAACTGTTTTTT
NA	TRBV7-3	NA	TRBJ1-1	CASSLVHSDMNTEAFF	TGTGCCAGCAGCTTAGTACATTCTGACATGAACACTGAAGCTTTCTTT
NA	TRBV9	NA	TRBJ2-3	CASSVASTDTQYF	TGTGCCAGCAGCGTGGCTAGCACAGATACGCAGTATTTT
NA	TRBV5-1	NA	TRBJ1-1	CASGGGRLNTEAFF	TGCGCCAGCGGGGGGGGCCGTCTGAACACTGAAGCTTTCTTT
NA	TRBV6-4	TRBD2	TRBJ2-3	CASSELKRGPYTDTQYF	TGTGCCAGCAGTGAATTGAAGCGGGGGCCCTACACAGATACGCAGTATTTT
NA	TRBV5-1	NA	TRBJ2-7	CASSLVTGVDYEQYF	TGCGCCAGCAGCTTGGTAACCGGGGTGGACTACGAGCAGTACTTC
NA	TRBV9	NA	TRBJ1-1	CASTTGEGTEAFF	TGTGCCAGCACAACGGGGGAAGGGACTGAAGCTTTCTTT
NA	TRBV12-3/TRBV12-4	TRBD2	TRBJ2-1	CASSLSSGGEQFF	TGTGCCAGCAGTCTCTCTAGCGGGGGTGAGCAGTTCTTC
NA	TRBV19	NA	TRBJ2-2	CASSVTSNTGELFF	TGTGCCAGTAGTGTGACTTCGAACACCGGGGAGCTGTTTTTT
NA	TRBV19	NA	TRBJ1-1	CASSILTGLNTEAFF	TGTGCCAGTAGTATTTTGACAGGATTGAACACTGAAGCTTTCTTT